This T cell receptor (beta chain) originates from a study of blood T cell repertoires in COVID-19. Turning to the study itself: Material from acute and convalescent COVID-19 was sourced from the United States, Italy and Spain. Sources were T cells, B-cell-depleted T cells, or PBMCs; the material itself was cDNA or gDNA.

Original data processing: The authors estimated nucleated cell counts from reference gene primer amplification. Produced via immunoSEQ multiplex PCR; TCRdb's table is partial and in-frame only. The V and J calls and clone size come from that table; D and trimming were worked out from the DNA. Here the sample spans some 200,000 clones, over 60% being singletons. The CDR3 runs 18 residues. Germline V gives CDR1 LGHDT, CDR2 YNNKEL (reference sequence). J gave up 3 bases and V 2 bases, and 16 bases lay outside the gene matches. The chain uses TRBV3-1 (or the pseudogene TRBV3-2) and TRBJ2-7, with 7 bases that match TRBD2. This TCR derives from a woman aged 70-85 years with acute or convalescent COVID-19. Material for sequencing was peripheral blood. CDR3 coding DNA: TGTGCCAGCAGCCAATCGGGGGGACCGGGGCTAGCGAGCTACGAGCAGTACTTC. It is translated as CASSQSGGPGLASYEQYF.